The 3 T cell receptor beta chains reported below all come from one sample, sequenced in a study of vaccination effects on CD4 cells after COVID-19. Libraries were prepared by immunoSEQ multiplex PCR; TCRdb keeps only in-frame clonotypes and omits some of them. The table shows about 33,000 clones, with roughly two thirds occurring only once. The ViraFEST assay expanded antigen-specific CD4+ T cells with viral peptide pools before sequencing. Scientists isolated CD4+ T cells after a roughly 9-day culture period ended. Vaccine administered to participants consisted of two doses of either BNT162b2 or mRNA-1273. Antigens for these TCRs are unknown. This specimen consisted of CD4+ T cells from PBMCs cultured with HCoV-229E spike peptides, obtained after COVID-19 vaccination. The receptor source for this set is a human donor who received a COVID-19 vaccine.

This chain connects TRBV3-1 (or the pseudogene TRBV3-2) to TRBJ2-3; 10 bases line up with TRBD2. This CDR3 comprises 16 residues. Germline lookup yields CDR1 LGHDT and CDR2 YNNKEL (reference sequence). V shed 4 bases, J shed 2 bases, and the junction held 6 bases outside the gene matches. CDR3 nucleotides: TGTGCCAGCAGCCCCCAGCGGGGGGGCTTCACAGATACGCAGTATTTT. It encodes CASSPQRGGFTDTQYF.

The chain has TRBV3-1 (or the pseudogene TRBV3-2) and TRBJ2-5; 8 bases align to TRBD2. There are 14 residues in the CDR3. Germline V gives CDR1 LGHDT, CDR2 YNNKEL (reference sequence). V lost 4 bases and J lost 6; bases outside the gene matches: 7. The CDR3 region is CASSPSGGEQTQYF. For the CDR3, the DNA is TGTGCCAGCAGCCCCTCGGGAGGGGAACAGACCCAGTACTTC.

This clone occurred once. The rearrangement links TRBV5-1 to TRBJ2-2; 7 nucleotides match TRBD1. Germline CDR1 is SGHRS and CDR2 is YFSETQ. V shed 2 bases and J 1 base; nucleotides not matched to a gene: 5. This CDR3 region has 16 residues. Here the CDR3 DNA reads TGCGCCAGCAGCTTATCACAGGGGCGGAACACCGGGGAGCTGTTTTTT. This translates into CASSLSQGRNTGELFF.